A single sample gave rise to the 8 T cell receptor beta chains below, sequenced in a study of cytomegalovirus exposure and HLA in healthy donors. Primers for the PCR totalled 60 Vbeta and 13 Jbeta. TCRdb's table, derived via immunoSEQ multiplex PCR, lists solely in-frame clones and lacks some. The sample has 130,000 or so clones; about two thirds are singletons. What was sequenced was PBMCs. These receptors were collected from a man aged 50-60 years in good health and CMV-seropositive.

J is TRBJ1-2 and V is TRBV29-1, with D uncertain. The CDR3 is made up of 10 amino acids. CDR1 is SQVTM, CDR2 ANQGSEA, per germline. Trimming removed 3 bases at V and 8 bases at J, with 7 bases between. The CDR3 spells CSVDRGGYTF. CDR3 coding DNA: TGCAGCGTTGACCGAGGAGGCTACACCTTC.

The genes are TRBV27 and TRBJ1-2; 7 bases align to TRBD1. The V and J ends lost 6 bases and 5 bases, in that order; junction bases with no gene match: 9. The CDR3 consists of 14 residues. Germline values: CDR1 MNHEY, CDR2 SMNVEV (reference sequence). Here the CDR3 DNA reads TGTGCCAGCAGCCGAACAGGGGTGGGTTATGGCTACACCTTC. Its translation: CASSRTGVGYGYTF.

The gene calls are TRBV6-1 and TRBJ2-7, with D possibly being TRBD1 (6 bases). This CDR3 region has 13 residues. CDR1 is MNHNS and CDR2 is SASEGT in the germline V gene. V lost 7 bases and J 4 bases, leaving 14 bases between the germline ends. The CDR3: CASTWDIGYEQYF. The CDR3 DNA is TGTGCCAGCACCTGGGACATAGGATACGAGCAGTACTTC.

The rearrangement joins TRBV5-4 to TRBJ1-1; TRBD1 might be the D (6 bases). The CDR3 has 17 residues. V was trimmed by 1 base and J by 5 bases, leaving 21 bases between them. The germline CDR1 and CDR2 sequences are SGHNT and YYREEE (reference sequence). Written as DNA, the CDR3 is TGTGCCAGCAGCTTGTTTCAAGGGGCAGGGGATGGTACTGAAGCTTTCTTT. It codes for CASSLFQGAGDGTEAFF.

V is TRBV7-9 and J is TRBJ1-5; TRBD1 matches at 8 bases. The CDR3 is made up of 17 amino acids. Trimming removed 4 bases from V and 5 bases from J; junction bases left unmatched: 13. The V gene's germline CDR1 is SEHNR and CDR2 FQNEAQ (reference sequence). The CDR3 is CASSSGQGVLVDQPQHF. CDR3 DNA sequence: TGTGCCAGCAGCTCCGGACAGGGAGTTTTGGTAGATCAGCCCCAGCATTTT. Combining the CDR3 with reference TRBV7-9 and TRBJ1-5 gives the whole variable domain DTGVSQNPRHKITKRGQNVTFRCDPISEHNRLYWYRQTLGQGPEFLTYFQNEAQLEKSRLLSDRFSAERPKGSFSTLEIQRTEQGDSAMYLCASSSGQGVLVDQPQHFGDGTRLSIL.

The chain combines TRBV15 with TRBJ1-2; 7 positions match TRBD1. Germline CDR1 is LNHNV and CDR2 is YYDKDF (reference sequence). V shed 4 bases, J shed 7 bases, and the junction held 9 bases outside the gene matches. The CDR3 is made up of 14 amino acids. CDR3: CATSTDHRGGGYTF. The CDR3 bases are TGTGCCACCAGCACTGACCACAGGGGAGGTGGCTACACCTTC.

The CDR3: CASSLRGSGNTIYF. DNA of the CDR3: TGTGCCAGCAGCTTGCGGGGCTCTGGAAACACCATATATTTT. This rearrangement joins TRBV5-4 to TRBJ1-3, with D uncertain. Germline V gene sequence: CDR1 SGHNT, CDR2 YYREEE (reference sequence). CDR3 length: 14 amino acids. Trimming removed 1 base from V and 0 bases from J, with 5 bases in between. Complete variable domain (other parts from reference TRBV5-4 and TRBJ1-3): ETGVTQSPTHLIKTRGQQVTLRCSSQSGHNTVSWYQQALGQGPQFIFQYYREEENGRGNFPPRFSGLQFPNYSSELNVNALELDDSALYLCASSLRGSGNTIYFGEGSWLTVV.

The chain couples TRBV5-1 to TRBJ1-1; 8 bases agree with TRBD1. This CDR3 contains 15 residues. Germline CDR1 and CDR2: SGHRS and YFSETQ. The V gene end was trimmed by 5 bases and the J gene end by 2 bases; junction bases not matched to a gene: 8. The CDR3 bases are TGCGCCAGCAGATCCCGGACAGGGCTAAACACTGAAGCTTTCTTT. Translation: CASRSRTGLNTEAFF.